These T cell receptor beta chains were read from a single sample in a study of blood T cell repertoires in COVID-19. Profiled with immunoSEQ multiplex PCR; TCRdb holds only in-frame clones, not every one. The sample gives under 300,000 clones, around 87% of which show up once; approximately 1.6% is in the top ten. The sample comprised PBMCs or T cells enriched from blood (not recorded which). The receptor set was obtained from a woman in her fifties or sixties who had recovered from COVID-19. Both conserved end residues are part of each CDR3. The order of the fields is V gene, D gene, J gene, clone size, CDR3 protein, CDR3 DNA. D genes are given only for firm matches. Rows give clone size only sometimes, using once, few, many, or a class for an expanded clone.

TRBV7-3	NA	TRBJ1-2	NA	CASSPEGDGRLYGYTF	TGTGCCAGCAGCCCAGAGGGGGACGGTCGGCTCTATGGCTACACCTTC
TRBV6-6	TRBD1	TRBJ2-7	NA	CASSYRQGVYEQYF	TGTGCCAGCAGTTACCGACAGGGGGTCTACGAGCAGTACTTC
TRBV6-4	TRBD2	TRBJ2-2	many	CASSELAGTGELFF	TGTGCCAGCAGTGAACTAGCGGGAACCGGGGAGCTGTTTTTT
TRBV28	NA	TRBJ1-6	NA	CASGPSDKGFNSPLHF	TGTGCCAGCGGCCCCTCGGACAAGGGTTTCAATTCACCCCTCCACTTT
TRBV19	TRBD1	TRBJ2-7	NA	CASRETGSSEQYF	TGTGCCAGTAGAGAGACAGGGTCGAGCGAGCAGTACTTC
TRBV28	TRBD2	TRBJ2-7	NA	CASSVSGRALEQYF	TGTGCCAGCAGTGTAAGCGGGAGGGCCCTCGAGCAGTACTTC
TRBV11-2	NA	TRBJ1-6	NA	CASSPGKNSPLHF	TGTGCCAGCAGTCCCGGTAAAAATTCACCCCTCCACTTT
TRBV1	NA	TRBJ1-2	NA	CTSSHQDRKDYGYTF	TGCACCAGCAGCCATCAGGACAGAAAAGACTATGGCTACACCTTC
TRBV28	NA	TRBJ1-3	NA	CASSSFARGAGNTIYF	TGTGCCAGCAGTTCTTTTGCGCGGGGGGCTGGAAACACCATATATTTT
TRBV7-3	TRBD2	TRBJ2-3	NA	CASSPSGGWTDTQYF	TGTGCCAGCAGCCCATCGGGGGGTTGGACAGATACGCAGTATTTT
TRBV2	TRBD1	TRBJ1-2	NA	CASSAQGTGAGYTF	TGTGCCAGCAGTGCACAGGGGACAGGGGCTGGCTACACCTTC
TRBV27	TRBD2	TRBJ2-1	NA	CASRPLTSGINEQFF	TGTGCCAGCAGGCCGTTGACTAGCGGAATCAATGAGCAGTTCTTC
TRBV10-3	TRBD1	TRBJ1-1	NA	CAIAGQANTEAFF	TGTGCCATCGCGGGACAGGCGAACACTGAAGCTTTCTTT
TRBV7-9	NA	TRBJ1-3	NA	CASSLNGLGNTIYF	TGTGCCAGCAGCTTAAACGGTCTTGGAAACACCATATATTTT
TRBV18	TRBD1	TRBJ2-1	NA	CASSPGTGSYNEQFF	TGTGCCAGCTCACCCGGGACAGGCTCCTACAATGAGCAGTTCTTC
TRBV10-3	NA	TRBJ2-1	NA	CAISDGGSYNEQFF	TGTGCCATCAGTGATGGGGGGTCGTACAATGAGCAGTTCTTC
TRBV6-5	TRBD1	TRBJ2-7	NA	CASTGDRAGEQYF	TGTGCCAGCACCGGGGACAGGGCGGGGGAGCAGTACTTC
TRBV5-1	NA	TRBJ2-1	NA	CASTKVPGAYNEQFF	TGCGCCAGCACTAAGGTACCGGGAGCTTACAATGAGCAGTTCTTC
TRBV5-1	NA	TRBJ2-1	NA	CASSLGESGQNEQFF	TGCGCCAGCAGCTTGGGGGAGAGTGGTCAAAATGAGCAGTTCTTC
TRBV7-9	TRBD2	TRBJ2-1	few	CASNSVAGVYNEQFF	TGTGCCAGCAACTCCGTAGCGGGAGTCTACAATGAGCAGTTCTTC
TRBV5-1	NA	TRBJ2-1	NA	CASSLPRLAAYNEQFF	TGCGCCAGCAGCTTACCCCGGTTAGCGGCGTACAATGAGCAGTTCTTC
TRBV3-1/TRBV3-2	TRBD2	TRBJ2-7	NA	CASSLSGRDYEQYF	TGTGCCAGCAGCCTTAGCGGGAGGGACTACGAGCAGTACTTC
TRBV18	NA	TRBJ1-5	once	CASSSQENQPQHF	TGTGCCAGCTCATCACAGGAGAATCAGCCCCAGCATTTT
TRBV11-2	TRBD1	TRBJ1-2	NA	CASSSVLRSGGNYGYTF	TGTGCCAGCAGCTCCGTCTTACGATCAGGGGGCAACTATGGCTACACCTTC
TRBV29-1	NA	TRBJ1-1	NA	CSIWGENTEAFF	TGCAGCATCTGGGGGGAGAACACTGAAGCTTTCTTT